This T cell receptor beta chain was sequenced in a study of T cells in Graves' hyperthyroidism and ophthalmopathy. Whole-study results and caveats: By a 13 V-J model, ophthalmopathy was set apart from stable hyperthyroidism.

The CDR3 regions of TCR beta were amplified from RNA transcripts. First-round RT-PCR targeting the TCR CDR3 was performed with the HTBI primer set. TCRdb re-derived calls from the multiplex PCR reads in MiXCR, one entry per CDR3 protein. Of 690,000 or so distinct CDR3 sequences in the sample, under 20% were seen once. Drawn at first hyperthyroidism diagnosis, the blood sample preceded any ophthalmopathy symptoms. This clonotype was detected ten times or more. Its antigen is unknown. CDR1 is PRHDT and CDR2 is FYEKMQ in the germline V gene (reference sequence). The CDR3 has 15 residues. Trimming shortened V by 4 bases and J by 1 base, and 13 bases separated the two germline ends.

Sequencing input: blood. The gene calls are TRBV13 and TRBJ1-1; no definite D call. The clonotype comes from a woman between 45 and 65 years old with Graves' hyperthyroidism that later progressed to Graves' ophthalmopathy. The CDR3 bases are TGTGCCAGCAGCTCCCCCAACAGTAGGAACACTGAAGCTTTCTTT. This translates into CASSSPNSRNTEAFF.